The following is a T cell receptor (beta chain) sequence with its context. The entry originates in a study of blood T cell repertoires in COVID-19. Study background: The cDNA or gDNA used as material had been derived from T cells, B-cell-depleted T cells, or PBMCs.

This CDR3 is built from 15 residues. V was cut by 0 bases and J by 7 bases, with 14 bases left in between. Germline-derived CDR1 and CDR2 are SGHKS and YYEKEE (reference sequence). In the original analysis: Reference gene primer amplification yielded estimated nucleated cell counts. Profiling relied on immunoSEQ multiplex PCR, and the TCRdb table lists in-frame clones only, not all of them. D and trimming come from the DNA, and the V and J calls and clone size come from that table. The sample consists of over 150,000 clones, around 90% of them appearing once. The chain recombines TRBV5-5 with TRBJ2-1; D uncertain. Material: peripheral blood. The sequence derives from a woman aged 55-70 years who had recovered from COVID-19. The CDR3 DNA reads TGTGCCAGCAGCTTGGTAAGGTCGCGGTGGAATGAGCAGTTCTTC. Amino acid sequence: CASSLVRSRWNEQFF.